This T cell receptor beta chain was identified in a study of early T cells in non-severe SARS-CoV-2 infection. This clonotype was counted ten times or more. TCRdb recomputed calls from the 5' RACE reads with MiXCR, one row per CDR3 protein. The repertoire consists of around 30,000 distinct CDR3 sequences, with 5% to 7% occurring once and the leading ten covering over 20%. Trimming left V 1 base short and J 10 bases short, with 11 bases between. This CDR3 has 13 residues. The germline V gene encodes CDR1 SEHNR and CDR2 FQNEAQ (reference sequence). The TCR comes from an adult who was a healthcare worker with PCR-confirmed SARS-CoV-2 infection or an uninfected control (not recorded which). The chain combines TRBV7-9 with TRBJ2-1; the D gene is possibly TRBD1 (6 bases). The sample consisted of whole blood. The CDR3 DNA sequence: TGTGCCAGCAGCTTAGTTGGGGGCGGGGAGCAGTTCTTC. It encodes CASSLVGGGEQFF.